This TCR beta chain originates from a study of naive and memory T cell subsets. This clonotype was picked up many times. The antigen remains unidentified. The study's findings and limits: TCR counts from RNA may reflect activation-linked expression changes. Diversity fell and Gini index rose from naive through CM, EM, EMRA.

The beta constant-region primer was an equimolar mix of two oligonucleotides covering TRBC1 and TRBC2. Ligated cDNA was amplified by four rounds of PCR with nested alpha and beta constant-region primers and SP2. TCRdb used MiXCR to reprocess the UMI-ligation and nested PCR reads, holding one entry per CDR3 protein. The sample lists tens of thousands of distinct CDR3 sequences, around 13% seen once, with approximately 0.94% in the top ten. After CD4 positive bead selection, the CD4-negative fraction gave CD8 T cells. V was cut by 6 bases and J by 3 bases, with 11 bases left in between. The CDR3 sequence is 13 residues long. CDR1 KGHSH and CDR2 LQKENI come from the germline V gene.

This sequence was found in a human donor in good health. The chain combines TRBV18 with TRBJ1-1, with D perhaps TRBD1 (5 bases). The sample was central memory CD4+ T cells from blood. The CDR3 here is CASSPGLDTEAFF. The DNA for the CDR3 is TGTGCCAGCTCCCCAGGGTTGGACACTGAAGCTTTCTTT.